This T cell receptor beta chain originates from a study of PD-L1 blockade in urothelial cancer. Time point noted: peripheral blood 6 weeks after treatment start. Between the trimmed V and J ends, which lost 4 bases and 0 bases, there was a span of 10 bases. CDR3 length: 15 amino acids. The germline CDR1 and CDR2 sequences are SGHRS and YFSETQ. Sequenced by immunoSEQ multiplex PCR; TCRdb stores in-frame clones only, minus some. Seen here are around 45,000 clones, around four fifths observed once, and the top ten hold around 16%. Sequencing used PBMCs, obtained around atezolizumab (anti-PD-L1) treatment. This clonotype was sampled from a man between 60 and 75 years old with urothelial cancer. This chain uses TRBV5-1 with TRBJ1-4, with D tentatively TRBD1 (5 bases). DNA of the CDR3: TGCGCCAGCAGCGCGGGGCTTGCAACTAATGAAAAACTGTTTTTT. It translates to CASSAGLATNEKLFF.